This entry lists 7 T cell receptor beta chains sequenced from one sample in a study of blood T cell repertoires in COVID-19. Assay used: immunoSEQ multiplex PCR; TCRdb lists only in-frame clones, some missing. The data contain around 100,000 clones, approximately 87% of them seen just once; the ten biggest clones take up 15%. The sample taken for sequencing was peripheral blood. These receptors came from a human donor in a cohort sampled during active COVID-19.

The chain joins TRBV29-1 to TRBJ2-1, with D possibly matching TRBD1 (6 bases). This CDR3 is built from 15 residues. Germline V lookup: CDR1 SQVTM, CDR2 ANQGSEA. V was clipped by 1 base and J by 2 bases, with 12 bases between them. The CDR3 here is CSVEGGTPPYNEQFF. CDR3 nucleotide sequence: TGCAGCGTTGAAGGGGGGACACCACCCTACAATGAGCAGTTCTTC.

This chain connects TRBV6-1 to TRBJ1-2; D may be TRBD1 (5 bases). CDR1 and CDR2 from the germline V gene are MNHNS and SASEGT. Trimming stripped 1 base from V and 2 bases from J, with 11 bases between. The CDR3 spans 15 residues. CDR3 bases: TGTGCCAGCAGTGAAGGATCAGGGAACAACTATGGCTACACCTTC. As protein: CASSEGSGNNYGYTF.

J is TRBJ2-5 and V is TRBV6-1, with a tentative D call TRBD2 (5 bases). This CDR3 has 13 amino acids. The V gene lost 2 bases and the J gene lost 2 bases, with 6 bases spanning the gap. Germline CDR1 reads MNHNS; CDR2 reads SASEGT. The CDR3 coding sequence is TGTGCCAGCAGTGAATCGGGGCAAGAGACCCAGTACTTC. Its protein is CASSESGQETQYF.

The chain has TRBV2 and TRBJ1-5, with no clear D. The germline CDR1 and CDR2 sequences are SNHLY and FYNNEI. Trimming stripped 5 bases from V and 5 bases from J, with 7 bases between. The CDR3 is 12 amino acids. As DNA, the CDR3 is TGTGCCAGCAGTTTGAGTTATCAGCCCCAGCATTTT. Translated: CASSLSYQPQHF.

The chain recombines TRBV12-3 or TRBV12-4 with TRBJ1-6; 7 bases are a match to TRBD1. The CDR3 totals 13 residues. V gave up 6 bases and J gave up 11 bases; unmatched junction bases: 7. In DNA form, the CDR3 reads TGTGCCAGCAGCAGGGGGGATCAGACACCCCTCCACTTT. Translated: CASSRGDQTPLHF.

The gene calls are TRBV9 and TRBJ2-2, with 11 bases lining up with TRBD1. Germline values: CDR1 SGDLS, CDR2 YYNGEE. Trimming removed 0 bases from V and 4 bases from J; junction bases left unmatched: 2. This CDR3 is 16 amino acids long. CDR3 in amino acids: CASSVGTGGVTGELFF. The CDR3 DNA sequence: TGTGCCAGCAGCGTAGGGACAGGGGGCGTCACCGGGGAGCTGTTTTTT.

This clone was detected a few times. The V gene is TRBV30, the J gene TRBJ2-1; 8 positions agree with TRBD1. Per germline, CDR1 GTSNPN and CDR2 SVGIG (reference sequence). Losses at the gene ends were 0 bases for V and 5 bases for J; bases not matched to a gene: 6. The CDR3 totals 15 residues. As DNA, the CDR3 is TGTGCCTGGAGTGTAGCGGACAGGGCTAACAATGAGCAGTTCTTC. It codes for CAWSVADRANNEQFF.